This TCR beta chain was recorded in a study of CXCR3-negative and CXCR3-positive naive CD8 T cells. Notes on the study in general: Both naive subsets carried similar amounts of surface CD5, so TCR strength was inferred from TRB CDR3 properties. Comparison of naive cells showed more hydrophobic TRB CDR3s in CXCR3-positive than in CXCR3-negative naive cells.

The CDR3 length is 15 residues. Looked up from germline, CDR1 is SGHRS and CDR2 is YFSETQ. As for this clonotype: As yet, its antigen is unknown.

CD45RO-CCR7+CD27+CD95- marked naive CD8+ T cells. Preparation of TRB cDNA libraries relied on 5' RACE carrying UMI labels. TCRdb processed the 5' RACE reads again and assigns one entry to each CDR3 protein, with no DNA. Its clone listing holds roughly 90,000 distinct CDR3 sequences. The source of this sequence is a human donor in good health. Some clones in this sample may be carry-over from other donors' samples. The J gene is TRBJ1-1, the V gene TRBV5-1; the D call of TRBD1 rests on TCRdb alone, since no DNA is present to check it. The sequencing sample was made of naive CXCR3- CD8+ T cells from blood. The sample's subset: CD45RO-CCR7+CD27+CD95- naive CD8+ T cells lacking CXCR3 (TNR3-). The CDR3 protein is CASRLTLGPAVEAFF.